This T cell receptor beta chain is from a study of cytomegalovirus exposure and HLA in healthy donors. Looking at the study overall: Samples from HLA-typed donors yielded about 86 million unique TCRs in an early data release.

This CDR3 contains 17 residues. Germline V gives CDR1 SNHLY, CDR2 FYNNEI. 60 Vbeta and 13 Jbeta primers were used in PCR. TCRdb's table, derived via immunoSEQ multiplex PCR, lists solely in-frame clones and lacks some. The sample holds 95,000 to 150,000 clones, around 76% seen once. This clonotype was obtained from a man aged 55-75 years in good health and CMV-seropositive. What was sequenced was PBMCs. The V call is TRBV2, the J call TRBJ2-5; D perhaps matches TRBD2 (6 bases). Judging by the DNA end, TRBJ2-7 fits better; the J call may be wrong. The CDR3 coding sequence is TGTGCCAGCAGTGAACGGCCGGGACTCCGCACTTTCTACGAGCAGTACTTC. Residues: CASSERPGLRTFYEQYF.